These T cell receptor beta chains were read from a single sample in a study of blood T cell repertoires in COVID-19. Assay used: immunoSEQ multiplex PCR; TCRdb lists only in-frame clones, some missing. The sample lists about 38,000 clones, around four fifths occurring once. What was sequenced was peripheral blood. The origin of the receptors is a man aged 55 to 70 with COVID-19, enrolled during active disease. CDR3s include the opening cysteine and the closing phenylalanine or tryptophan. A D gene is named only where the DNA matches it firmly. Expanded clones get a size class; other rows say once, few or many, or leave the size out.

size	J	D	V	CDR3	DNA
.	TRBJ2-1	.	TRBV5-4	CASSLDVVNYNEQFF	TGTGCCAGCAGCTTGGACGTAGTCAACTACAATGAGCAGTTCTTC
.	TRBJ2-2	TRBD2	TRBV4-1	CASSPLAGGRDGELFF	TGCGCCAGCAGCCCCTTAGCGGGAGGGCGTGACGGGGAGCTGTTTTTT
.	TRBJ1-3	.	TRBV10-3	CAIRGTTGNTIYF	TGTGCCATCAGGGGGACAACTGGAAACACCATATATTTT
.	TRBJ2-4	.	TRBV7-2	CASSSTSSGLLAKNIQYF	TGTGCCAGCAGCTCAACCTCGTCGGGACTCCTAGCCAAAAACATTCAGTACTTC
.	TRBJ2-7	.	TRBV3-1/TRBV3-2	CASSHQLGSYYEQYF	TGTGCCAGCAGCCACCAACTTGGTTCTTACTACGAGCAGTACTTC
.	TRBJ1-2	TRBD1	TRBV9	CASSVVEGDRGPGGYTF	TGTGCCAGCAGCGTAGTAGAGGGGGACAGGGGCCCAGGAGGCTACACCTTC
.	TRBJ2-7	TRBD1	TRBV10-3	CAIRWTGTGEQYF	TGTGCCATCAGATGGACAGGGACGGGGGAGCAGTACTTC
.	TRBJ2-1	TRBD2	TRBV5-6	CASSLLAGVKNEQFF	TGTGCCAGCAGCTTACTAGCGGGAGTTAAGAATGAGCAGTTCTTC
.	TRBJ2-7	TRBD2	TRBV27	CASSPLYAGGPLEQYF	TGTGCCAGCAGTCCCCTCTACGCGGGAGGGCCGCTCGAGCAGTACTTC
.	TRBJ1-1	.	TRBV5-6	CASSARQRSEAFF	TGTGCCAGCAGTGCCCGACAGAGGAGTGAAGCTTTCTTT
.	TRBJ2-2	TRBD2	TRBV27	CASSSLGLTGTGELFF	TGTGCCAGCAGTTCGTTGGGACTAACCGGCACCGGGGAGCTGTTTTTT
.	TRBJ1-1	.	TRBV11-2	CASSLKTGLMNTEAFF	TGTGCCAGCAGCCTGAAGACAGGACTTATGAACACTGAAGCTTTCTTT
.	TRBJ2-5	.	TRBV25-1	CASSEVGDTQETQYF	TGTGCCAGCAGTGAAGTAGGGGACACCCAAGAGACCCAGTACTTC
.	TRBJ1-2	.	TRBV19	CASSMDHRENYGYTF	TGTGCCAGTAGTATGGACCATCGGGAAAACTATGGCTACACCTTC
.	TRBJ2-5	TRBD2	TRBV28	CASTLAATNGGTQYF	TGTGCCAGCACACTAGCGGCCACAAACGGGGGGACCCAGTACTTC
.	TRBJ1-4	.	TRBV5-1	CASSLMSTNEKLFF	TGCGCCAGCAGCCTAATGTCAACTAATGAAAAACTGTTTTTT
.	TRBJ2-3	TRBD1	TRBV5-1	CASSSSPPGQGKDTQYF	TGCGCCAGCAGCTCGTCCCCCCCTGGACAGGGAAAAGATACGCAGTATTTT
.	TRBJ2-7	TRBD1	TRBV6-5	CASKFGTGAYEQYF	TGTGCCAGCAAATTCGGGACAGGGGCCTACGAGCAGTACTTC
.	TRBJ1-5	.	TRBV6-2/TRBV6-3	CASRPRDFNQPQHF	TGTGCCAGCAGACCTCGGGATTTCAATCAGCCCCAGCATTTT
.	TRBJ1-5	.	TRBV28	CASRATASNQPQHF	TGTGCCAGCAGGGCGACAGCAAGCAATCAGCCCCAGCATTTT
.	TRBJ2-1	TRBD2	TRBV5-1	CASSLAGLAGYNEQFF	TGCGCCAGCAGCTTGGCAGGACTAGCGGGTTACAATGAGCAGTTCTTC
.	TRBJ2-7	TRBD2	TRBV4-1	CASSQEIGGGFGQYF	TGCGCCAGCAGCCAAGAGATTGGGGGGGGGTTCGGGCAGTACTTC
.	TRBJ2-7	TRBD1	TRBV5-6	CASSLAGQVYEQYF	TGTGCCAGCAGCTTGGCTGGACAGGTCTACGAGCAGTACTTC
.	TRBJ2-5	.	TRBV6-1	CASSEWGAGETQYF	TGTGCCAGCAGTGAATGGGGAGCTGGGGAGACCCAGTACTTC
.	TRBJ2-1	.	TRBV2	CASTPDEYFNEQFF	TGTGCCAGCACACCCGATGAGTATTTTAATGAGCAGTTCTTC
once	TRBJ2-1	TRBD1	TRBV28	CASSTTGALRDEQFF	TGTGCCAGCTCCACGACAGGGGCCTTAAGGGATGAGCAGTTCTTC
.	TRBJ2-2	.	TRBV5-4	CASSLLPGVETGELFF	TGTGCCAGCAGCTTGCTCCCGGGAGTAGAAACCGGGGAGCTGTTTTTT
few	TRBJ2-1	TRBD2	TRBV5-1	CASSLGPSGTLNEQFF	TGCGCCAGCAGCTTGGGGCCTAGCGGGACCCTCAATGAGCAGTTCTTC
.	TRBJ1-1	TRBD1	TRBV11-2	CASSPWTGENTEAFF	TGTGCCAGCAGCCCCTGGACAGGGGAGAATACTGAAGCTTTCTTT
.	TRBJ2-7	TRBD1	TRBV27	CASSMTGGHGEQYF	TGTGCCAGCAGTATGACAGGGGGTCATGGCGAGCAGTACTTC
.	TRBJ1-2	TRBD1	TRBV5-1	CASSLDLNRGKGYTF	TGCGCCAGCAGCTTGGACCTAAACAGGGGAAAGGGCTACACCTTC
few	TRBJ2-3	.	TRBV11-3	CASSVGRSDTQYF	TGTGCCAGCTCCGTGGGGAGGTCAGATACGCAGTATTTT
.	TRBJ1-3	TRBD1	TRBV5-6	CASSSQGSGNTIYF	TGTGCCAGCAGTTCACAGGGGTCTGGAAACACCATATATTTT
.	TRBJ2-5	.	TRBV28	CASTGWGETQYF	TGTGCCAGTACAGGGTGGGGAGAGACCCAGTACTTC
.	TRBJ2-3	TRBD1	TRBV24-1	CATSNRGTSDTQYF	TGTGCCACCAGTAACAGGGGGACGTCAGATACGCAGTATTTT
.	TRBJ1-4	.	TRBV2	CASRFAPFEKLFF	TGTGCCAGCAGATTTGCGCCCTTCGAAAAACTGTTTTTT
.	TRBJ2-7	.	TRBV10-1	CASSTAETPYEQYF	TGCGCCAGCAGTACGGCCGAGACACCCTACGAGCAGTACTTC
few	TRBJ1-2	.	TRBV28	CASTSRGSGYTF	TGTGCCAGCACTTCTAGAGGGAGTGGCTACACCTTC
.	TRBJ2-6	.	TRBV10-1	CASSSGSGANVLTF	TGCGCCAGCAGTTCAGGGTCTGGGGCCAACGTCCTGACTTTC
few	TRBJ2-1	TRBD1	TRBV11-2	CASSPQDRGTYNEQFF	TGTGCCAGCAGCCCCCAAGACAGGGGGACCTACAATGAGCAGTTCTTC
.	TRBJ1-3	.	TRBV5-1	CASSLTGDHSGNTIYF	TGCGCCAGCAGCCTTACAGGAGACCACTCTGGAAACACCATATATTTT
few	TRBJ1-3	.	TRBV18	CASSLEGPPGNTIYF	TGTGCCAGCTCACTGGAGGGTCCTCCTGGAAACACCATATATTTT
.	TRBJ2-1	.	TRBV5-4	CASSLDRAYNEQFF	TGTGCCAGCAGCTTGGACAGAGCCTACAATGAGCAGTTCTTC
.	TRBJ2-5	TRBD2	TRBV5-4	CASSLRWVGEGETQYF	TGTGCCAGCAGCTTGCGATGGGTAGGGGAGGGGGAGACCCAGTACTTC
.	TRBJ2-5	TRBD2	TRBV5-1	CASSEGTSANQETQYF	TGCGCCAGCAGCGAAGGGACTAGCGCAAACCAAGAGACCCAGTACTTC
.	TRBJ1-2	.	TRBV11-2	CASSLTPSGNYGYTF	TGTGCCAGCAGCTTAACCCCCTCGGGGAACTATGGCTACACCTTC
.	TRBJ1-2	TRBD1	TRBV29-1	CSVEGDRNGYTF	TGCAGCGTTGAAGGGGACAGGAATGGCTACACCTTC
.	TRBJ1-3	.	TRBV4-3	CASSQDPTGYNTIYF	TGCGCCAGCAGCCAAGATCCGACAGGTTATAACACCATATATTTT
once	TRBJ1-1	.	TRBV5-1	CASSLGTPIEAFF	TGCGCCAGCAGCTTGGGGACACCGATTGAAGCTTTCTTT
.	TRBJ2-1	.	TRBV10-1	CASSESLEDNEQFF	TGCGCCAGCAGTGAGTCATTGGAGGACAATGAGCAGTTCTTC